The 4 T cell receptor beta chains below all came from one sample that was sequenced in a study of shared clonotypes between healthy human individuals. TCRdb's copy holds only in-frame clones and misses some; the assay was immunoSEQ multiplex PCR. The sample consists of 2 million to 2.5 million clones, just under 95% of them appearing once. Sequencing used naive CD4+ T cells from PBMCs. Subset given: CD45RA+ positively selected. The receptor set was obtained from a man younger than 30 in good health. Some clones in this sample may be carry-over from other donors' samples.

V and J are TRBV25-1 and TRBJ1-5; no firm D call. This CDR3 spans 12 amino acids. The germline V and J ends were trimmed by 1 base and 5 bases, with 3 bases remaining between them. Per germline, CDR1 MGHDK and CDR2 SYGVNS. The CDR3 DNA sequence: TGTGCCAGCAGTGAATCACATCAGCCCCAGCATTTT. Translation gives CASSESHQPQHF. Drawing the rest from reference TRBV25-1 and TRBJ1-5, the complete variable domain is EADIYQTPRYLVIGTGKKITLECSQTMGHDKMYWYQQDPGMELHLIHYSYGVNSTEKGDLSSESTVSRIRTEHFPLTLESARPSHTSQYLCASSESHQPQHFGDGTRLSIL.

This chain connects TRBV10-1 to TRBJ1-4, with 7 nucleotides matching TRBD1. Per germline, CDR1 WNHNN and CDR2 SYGVQD (reference sequence). V dropped 3 bases and J dropped 4; count of bases not matched to a gene: 8. There are 16 residues in the CDR3. This CDR3 reads CASSDDRAFRNEKLFF. CDR3 DNA: TGCGCCAGCAGTGATGACAGGGCTTTTCGTAATGAAAAACTGTTTTTT.

The chain couples TRBV30 to TRBJ2-2, with D perhaps TRBD2 (5 bases). The V end was cut by 2 bases, the J end by 5 bases, with 18 bases between. This CDR3 contains 16 residues. CDR1 is GTSNPN, CDR2 SVGIG, per germline (reference sequence). Here the CDR3 reads CAWSSKPKRLTGELFF. The CDR3 coding sequence is TGTGCCTGGAGTTCTAAACCCAAGCGGCTTACCGGGGAGCTGTTTTTT.

The J gene is TRBJ1-1, the V gene TRBV5-1; maybe TRBD1 (6 bases). Germline V CDR1 and CDR2: SGHRS, YFSETQ. CDR3 size: 18 residues. V dropped 4 bases and J dropped 4 bases, with 26 bases sitting between them. CDR3 in amino acids: CASSLPLRGYGGVTEAFF. The CDR3 coding sequence is TGCGCCAGCAGCCTTCCCCTCAGGGGCTACGGTGGTGTCACTGAAGCTTTCTTT.